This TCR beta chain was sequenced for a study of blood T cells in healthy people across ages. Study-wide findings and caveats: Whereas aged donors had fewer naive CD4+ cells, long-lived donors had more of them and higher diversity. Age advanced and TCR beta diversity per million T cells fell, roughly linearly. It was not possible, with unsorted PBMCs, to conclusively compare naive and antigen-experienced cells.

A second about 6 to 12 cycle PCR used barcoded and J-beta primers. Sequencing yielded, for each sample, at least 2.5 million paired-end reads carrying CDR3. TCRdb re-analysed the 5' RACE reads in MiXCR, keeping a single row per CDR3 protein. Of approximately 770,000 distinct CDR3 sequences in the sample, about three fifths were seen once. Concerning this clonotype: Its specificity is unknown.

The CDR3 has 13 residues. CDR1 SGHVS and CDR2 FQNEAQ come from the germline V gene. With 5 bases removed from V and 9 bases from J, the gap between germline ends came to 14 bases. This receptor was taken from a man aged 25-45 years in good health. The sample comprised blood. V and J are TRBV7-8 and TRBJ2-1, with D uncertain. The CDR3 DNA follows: TGTGCCAGCAGCCAAGAGAGCCCTTCTGAGCAGTTCTTC. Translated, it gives CASSQESPSEQFF.